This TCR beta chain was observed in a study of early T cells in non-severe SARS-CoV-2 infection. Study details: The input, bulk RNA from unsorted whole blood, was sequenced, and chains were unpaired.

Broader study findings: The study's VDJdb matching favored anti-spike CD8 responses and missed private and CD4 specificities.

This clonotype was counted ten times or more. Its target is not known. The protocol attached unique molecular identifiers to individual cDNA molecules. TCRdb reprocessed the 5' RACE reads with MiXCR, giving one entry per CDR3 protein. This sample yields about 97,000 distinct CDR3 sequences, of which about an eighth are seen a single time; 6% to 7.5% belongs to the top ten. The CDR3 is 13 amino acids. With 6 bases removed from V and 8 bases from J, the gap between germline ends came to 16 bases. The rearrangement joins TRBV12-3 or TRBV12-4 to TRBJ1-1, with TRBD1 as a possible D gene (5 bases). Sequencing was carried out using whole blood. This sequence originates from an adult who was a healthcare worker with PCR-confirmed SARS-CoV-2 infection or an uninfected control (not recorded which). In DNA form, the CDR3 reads TGTGCCAGCAGCCCTGGGACGCCGGGAGAAGCTTTCTTT. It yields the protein CASSPGTPGEAFF.